Listed below are T cell receptor beta chains from one sample, sequenced in a study of blood T cell repertoires in COVID-19. Only in-frame clones appear in the TCRdb table, and some are missing; sequencing was by immunoSEQ multiplex PCR. The sample lists around 400,000 clones, roughly 86% seen once, with about 2.3% in the top ten. Sequencing input: peripheral blood. The source of these receptors is a woman aged 55-70 years with COVID-19, enrolled during active disease. Both conserved end residues are part of each CDR3. The order of the fields is clone size, V gene, D gene, J gene, CDR3 DNA, CDR3 protein. D genes are given only for firm matches. Expanded clones are given a class, and other clones once, few, many or no size at all.

size: -; V: TRBV7-3; D: -; J: TRBJ2-1; DNA: TGTGCCAGCAGCTTGGAACAGGGAAATGAGCAGTTCTTC; CDR3: CASSLEQGNEQFF
size: -; V: TRBV7-2; D: TRBD2; J: TRBJ2-1; DNA: TGTGCCAGCAGCTTAGCGGGACTAGCGGGGGGGCAGAATGAGCAGTTCTTC; CDR3: CASSLAGLAGGQNEQFF
size: -; V: TRBV28; D: -; J: TRBJ1-6; DNA: TGTGCCAGCAGTCCCCGGACGGGGGAGAGGTCACCCCTCCACTTT; CDR3: CASSPRTGERSPLHF
size: -; V: TRBV7-6; D: TRBD2; J: TRBJ2-7; DNA: TGTGCCAGCAGCTTAACGACGGGGGGATTTACCTACGAGCAGTACTTC; CDR3: CASSLTTGGFTYEQYF
size: few; V: TRBV19; D: TRBD1; J: TRBJ1-5; DNA: TGTGCCAGTAACCCCGGGACAGGGCATCAGCCCCAGCATTTT; CDR3: CASNPGTGHQPQHF
size: -; V: TRBV6-1; D: TRBD2; J: TRBJ2-3; DNA: TGTGCCAGCAGTGAAAGGAGCGGGGGGGCCGCAGATACGCAGTATTTT; CDR3: CASSERSGGAADTQYF
size: -; V: TRBV18; D: -; J: TRBJ1-1; DNA: TGTGCCAGCTCACCATCGGCTCGGGGCACTGAAGCTTTCTTT; CDR3: CASSPSARGTEAFF
size: many; V: TRBV7-8; D: TRBD2; J: TRBJ2-1; DNA: TGTGCCAGCAGCTCCCAGGCGCTAGCGGGGGCCTACAATGAGCAGTTCTTC; CDR3: CASSSQALAGAYNEQFF
size: -; V: TRBV2; D: TRBD2; J: TRBJ2-2; DNA: TGTGCCAGCGCCGGGGGGGCATCCGGGGAGCTGTTTTTT; CDR3: CASAGGASGELFF
size: -; V: TRBV12-5; D: -; J: TRBJ1-1; DNA: TGTGCTAGTGGTTCGTGGGGCCGAGATTACACTGAAGCTTTCTTT; CDR3: CASGSWGRDYTEAFF
size: -; V: TRBV28; D: TRBD2; J: TRBJ2-3; DNA: TGTGCCAGCAGGGGGGGGAAAAATACGCAGTATTTT; CDR3: CASRGGKNTQYF
size: -; V: TRBV7-2; D: TRBD2; J: TRBJ2-1; DNA: TGTGCCAGCAGCTTCCGGGACTACTTCAATGATGAGCAGTTCTTC; CDR3: CASSFRDYFNDEQFF
size: -; V: TRBV5-6; D: -; J: TRBJ1-6; DNA: TGTGCCAGCAGCTTTATCGAGTCCCGAGGAAATTCACCCCTCCACTTT; CDR3: CASSFIESRGNSPLHF
size: -; V: TRBV6-5; D: TRBD1; J: TRBJ1-6; DNA: TGTGCCAGCAGCTACCTACCGGGACAGCAAAATTCACCCCTCCACTTT; CDR3: CASSYLPGQQNSPLHF
size: -; V: TRBV7-3; D: -; J: TRBJ1-2; DNA: TGTGCCAGCAGCCCGCGCGCAGGCGACAGAGCCTATGGCTACACCTTC; CDR3: CASSPRAGDRAYGYTF
size: -; V: TRBV18; D: -; J: TRBJ1-3; DNA: TGTGCCAGCTCACCAGGGAGGGGTCCTGGAAACACCATATATTTT; CDR3: CASSPGRGPGNTIYF
size: -; V: TRBV5-1; D: -; J: TRBJ1-1; DNA: TGCGCCAGCAGCCCGCTCGCGGGGGTACGCACTGAAGCTTTCTTT; CDR3: CASSPLAGVRTEAFF
size: few; V: TRBV5-4; D: -; J: TRBJ2-2; DNA: TGTGCCAGCAGCTTCGGGGGAACAAACACCGGGGAGCTGTTTTTT; CDR3: CASSFGGTNTGELFF
size: -; V: TRBV6-2/TRBV6-3; D: -; J: TRBJ2-7; DNA: TGTGCCAGCAGTAGGGGGGGGGCCACCTACGAGCAGTACTTC; CDR3: CASSRGGATYEQYF
size: many; V: TRBV2; D: TRBD1; J: TRBJ2-2; DNA: TGTGCCAGCAACCAGGGTCAGGGGGCGACCGGGGAGCTGTTTTTT; CDR3: CASNQGQGATGELFF
size: -; V: TRBV11-2; D: TRBD2; J: TRBJ2-5; DNA: TGTGCCAGCAGCAAGGGACTAGCGGGGGGGCAAGAGACCCAGTACTTC; CDR3: CASSKGLAGGQETQYF
size: -; V: TRBV28; D: TRBD1; J: TRBJ1-5; DNA: TGTGCCAGCAGCCCTGATTATGGACAGGGGGCGTATAGAAATCAGCCCCAGCATTTT; CDR3: CASSPDYGQGAYRNQPQHF
size: -; V: TRBV10-1; D: -; J: TRBJ1-3; DNA: TGCGCCAGCAGTGCCAGCTCTGGAAACACCATATATTTT; CDR3: CASSASSGNTIYF
size: -; V: TRBV11-2; D: -; J: TRBJ1-1; DNA: TGTGCCAGCAGCCCACAGCACATGAACACTGAAGCTTTCTTT; CDR3: CASSPQHMNTEAFF
size: -; V: TRBV5-1; D: -; J: TRBJ2-7; DNA: TGCGCCAGCAGCCCTAGGACAGATTCTAAGGAGCAGTACTTC; CDR3: CASSPRTDSKEQYF
size: few; V: TRBV6-6; D: -; J: TRBJ1-6; DNA: TGTGCCAGCAGCCTCCAGGGGACCAATTCACCCCTCCACTTT; CDR3: CASSLQGTNSPLHF
size: -; V: TRBV5-1; D: -; J: TRBJ2-1; DNA: TGCGCCAGCAGCTTGGCTGGGGAGCTATACAATGAGCAGTTCTTC; CDR3: CASSLAGELYNEQFF
size: -; V: TRBV5-5; D: TRBD1; J: TRBJ1-2; DNA: TGTGCCAGCAGCTACTCCGGGACAGCTAACTATGGCTACACCTTC; CDR3: CASSYSGTANYGYTF
size: -; V: TRBV5-6; D: -; J: TRBJ2-7; DNA: TGTGCCAGCAGATCGCGACCGGGGGAGGAATACGAGCAGTACTTC; CDR3: CASRSRPGEEYEQYF
size: -; V: TRBV19; D: TRBD1; J: TRBJ2-2; DNA: TGTGCCAGTAGCCATCGCGCAGGGGGGAACACCGGGGAGCTGTTTTTT; CDR3: CASSHRAGGNTGELFF
size: few; V: TRBV30; D: -; J: TRBJ2-5; DNA: TGTGCCTGGACTCCAGGGATTGGGGGCGAGACCCAGTACTTC; CDR3: CAWTPGIGGETQYF
size: -; V: TRBV9; D: TRBD1; J: TRBJ2-1; DNA: TGTGCCAGCAGCGCTGGACAGGGCGCATACAATGAGCAGTTCTTC; CDR3: CASSAGQGAYNEQFF
size: -; V: TRBV5-1; D: -; J: TRBJ2-6; DNA: TGCGCCAGCAGCAGAGGAGACGGGGCCAACGTCCTGACTTTC; CDR3: CASSRGDGANVLTF
size: -; V: TRBV7-9; D: TRBD1; J: TRBJ1-2; DNA: TGTGCCAGCAGCTTAGCGGGGCCCAGGGGGCGGGATGGCTACACCTTC; CDR3: CASSLAGPRGRDGYTF
size: -; V: TRBV7-2; D: TRBD1; J: TRBJ2-7; DNA: TGTGCCAGCAGCCCAGGGGGCGGACAATCCTACGAGCAGTACTTC; CDR3: CASSPGGGQSYEQYF
size: -; V: TRBV5-6; D: TRBD1; J: TRBJ1-4; DNA: TGTGCCAGCAACACACCGGGACAGGGGAATGAAAAACTGTTTTTT; CDR3: CASNTPGQGNEKLFF
size: -; V: TRBV7-3; D: -; J: TRBJ1-1; DNA: TGTGCCAGCAGCTTAAACCCAGTCTCCATGAACACTGAAGCTTTCTTT; CDR3: CASSLNPVSMNTEAFF
size: -; V: TRBV10-3; D: TRBD1; J: TRBJ1-2; DNA: TGTGCCATCAACGCACAGGGGGCCACTGGCTACACCTTC; CDR3: CAINAQGATGYTF
size: -; V: TRBV5-1; D: TRBD1; J: TRBJ1-2; DNA: TGCGCCAGCAGCTGGACAGGGAATACTAACTATGGCTACACCTTC; CDR3: CASSWTGNTNYGYTF
size: -; V: TRBV6-5; D: -; J: TRBJ1-2; DNA: TGTGCCAGCAGCCTTATGGGGTTCGGCGGGGGCTACACCTTC; CDR3: CASSLMGFGGGYTF
size: -; V: TRBV13; D: -; J: TRBJ1-2; DNA: TGTGCCAGCAGCTTAGGTATCCCCCCCGTCGATGGCTACACCTTC; CDR3: CASSLGIPPVDGYTF
size: -; V: TRBV6-5; D: -; J: TRBJ2-5; DNA: TGTGCCAGCAGTCCCAGTCGAGAGACCCAGTACTTC; CDR3: CASSPSRETQYF
size: -; V: TRBV7-9; D: TRBD2; J: TRBJ2-1; DNA: TGTGCCAGCAGCTCTGTCGGGGGGGCGTTTTACAATGAGCAGTTCTTC; CDR3: CASSSVGGAFYNEQFF
size: -; V: TRBV5-5; D: -; J: TRBJ1-1; DNA: TGTGCCAGCAGCTTATATCTCGGGGAGAACACTGAAGCTTTCTTT; CDR3: CASSLYLGENTEAFF
size: -; V: TRBV6-5; D: TRBD1; J: TRBJ2-1; DNA: TGTGCCAGCCTAGAGAGACAGGGCTACAATGAGCAGTTCTTC; CDR3: CASLERQGYNEQFF
size: -; V: TRBV2; D: TRBD1; J: TRBJ2-3; DNA: TGTGCCAGCAGTGGGGACAGTGATACGCAGTATTTT; CDR3: CASSGDSDTQYF
size: -; V: TRBV28; D: -; J: TRBJ1-5; DNA: TGTGCCAGCAGTTTTAGAGTCCGAGGGCAGCCCCAGCATTTT; CDR3: CASSFRVRGQPQHF
size: -; V: TRBV7-9; D: TRBD1; J: TRBJ1-1; DNA: TGTGCCAGCAGCTCCGACAGGGTGAACACTGAAGCTTTCTTT; CDR3: CASSSDRVNTEAFF
size: -; V: TRBV24-1; D: TRBD2; J: TRBJ2-3; DNA: TGTGCCACCAGTGACCTCACTAGCGGGGGGAGCACAGATACGCAGTATTTT; CDR3: CATSDLTSGGSTDTQYF
size: -; V: TRBV5-1; D: TRBD2; J: TRBJ2-1; DNA: TGCGCCAGCAGCCCCCGGTCGGGGGGGTTCAATGAGCAGTTCTTC; CDR3: CASSPRSGGFNEQFF
size: -; V: TRBV11-1; D: -; J: TRBJ2-3; DNA: TGTGCCAGCAGCCGCGACAGCTACTCTAGCACAGATACGCAGTATTTT; CDR3: CASSRDSYSSTDTQYF
size: -; V: TRBV29-1; D: -; J: TRBJ2-3; DNA: TGCAGCGTTGAATCGACAGCAGATACGCAGTATTTT; CDR3: CSVESTADTQYF